This entry concerns a single TCR beta chain. Its antigen is unknown. The data originate from a study of shared clonotypes between healthy human individuals. Study outcomes and limitations: Expectations were that clonotype sharing among donors would be affected by sequencing depth.

The CDR3 is made up of 15 amino acids. Germline V gene data show CDR1 as LGHNA and CDR2 as YNFKEQ. The ends were cut back, 0 bases at V and 3 bases at J, with 11 bases in the middle. Measured with immunoSEQ multiplex PCR; TCRdb has only the in-frame clones, and not every one. The sample consists of about 510,000 clones, 90% to 96% of them appearing once. The chain recombines TRBV4-2 with TRBJ1-2; no clear D. The sequence was collected from a woman aged 25-40 years in good health. Sequenced input: naive CD4+ T cells sorted from blood. As to subset: CD45RA+ positively selected. CDR3 sequence (DNA): TGTGCCAGCAGCCAAGATACAGACTTGTACTATGGCTACACCTTC. Translated: CASSQDTDLYYGYTF.